A single sample is the source of the 30 T cell receptor beta chains below, sequenced in a study of T cell responses to AZD1222 COVID-19 vaccine. Only in-frame clones appear in the TCRdb table, and some are missing; sequencing was by immunoSEQ multiplex PCR. The sample records 95,000 to 110,000 clones, around 90% being singletons. The source was peripheral blood, collected on day 0 of AZD1222 vaccination. These receptors were collected from an adult in good health.

The chain couples TRBV4-1 to TRBJ1-1; D might be TRBD1 (5 bases). V shed 4 bases and J shed 1 base, with 10 bases lying between them. The germline V gene has CDR1 MGHRA and CDR2 YSYEKL. The CDR3 has 14 amino acids. The chain's CDR3 is CASSPDQGNTEAFF. In DNA form, the CDR3 reads TGCGCCAGCAGCCCGGACCAGGGGAACACTGAAGCTTTCTTT.

This rearrangement joins TRBV4-2 to TRBJ1-5; 7 nucleotides agree with TRBD1. This CDR3 spans 15 amino acids. CDR1 and CDR2 from the germline V gene are LGHNA and YNFKEQ. After removal of 4 bases from V and 2 bases from J, the junction contained 5 bases not matched to a gene. The CDR3 region is CASSPWTGGNQPQHF. The CDR3 DNA follows: TGTGCCAGCAGCCCGTGGACAGGAGGCAATCAGCCCCAGCATTTT.

The genes are TRBV28 and TRBJ1-5; 8 bases line up with TRBD1. From germline, CDR1 is MDHEN and CDR2 SYDVKM. This CDR3 comprises 14 residues. With 1 base clipped from V and 6 bases from J, the junction kept 2 bases outside the gene matches. Written as DNA, the CDR3 is TGTGCCAGCAGTTTATCAGGGGGCGGTCAGCCCCAGCATTTT. It yields the protein CASSLSGGGQPQHF.

The chain joins TRBV19 to TRBJ1-3; D may be TRBD1 (6 bases). CDR1 is LNHDA, CDR2 SQIVND, per germline (reference sequence). V lost 8 bases and J lost 8, with 19 bases in between. The CDR3 loop spans 14 amino acids. The CDR3, as DNA: TGTGCCAGTCGCATACAGGGACTTCGGGACACCATATATTTT. Amino acid sequence: CASRIQGLRDTIYF. Using reference TRBV19 and TRBJ1-3 for the parts outside the CDR3, the full variable domain is DGGITQSPKYLFRKEGQNVTLSCEQNLNHDAMYWYRQDPGQGLRLIYYSQIVNDFQKGDIAEGYSVSREKKESFPLTVTSAQKNPTAFYLCASRIQGLRDTIYFGEGSWLTVV.

There are a few counts of this clone. The chain uses TRBV10-2 and TRBJ1-1; no definite D call. The CDR3 runs to 13 residues. CDR1 WSHSY and CDR2 SAAADI come from the germline V gene. V lost 7 bases to trimming and J lost 1 base, with 10 bases between them. CDR3 protein: CASMFTANTEAFF. CDR3 DNA: TGCGCCAGCATGTTCACAGCGAACACTGAAGCTTTCTTT.

This sequence joins TRBV4-3 and TRBJ2-7, with D maybe TRBD1 (6 bases). The CDR3 has 17 residues. Trimming shortened V by 0 bases and J by 0 bases, and 15 bases separated the two germline ends. The germline V gene has CDR1 LGHNA and CDR2 YSLEER. CDR3 in DNA: TGCGCCAGCAGCCAAGATTCCAACAGGGCGAGCTCCTACGAGCAGTACTTC. It codes for CASSQDSNRASSYEQYF.

A single count supports this clone. The chain links TRBV6-5 to TRBJ2-7; TRBD2 might be the D (7 bases). Per the germline V gene, CDR1 is MNHEY and CDR2 is SVGAGI. V shed 4 bases and J shed 3 bases, with 16 bases lying between them. The CDR3 totals 15 residues. The CDR3 region is CASSLGLGGDYEQYF. The DNA of the CDR3 is TGTGCCAGCAGTTTAGGGCTAGGGGGGGACTACGAGCAGTACTTC.

The genes are TRBV7-2 and TRBJ1-3; D perhaps matches TRBD1 (5 bases). The germline V and J ends were trimmed by 5 bases and 4 bases, with 9 bases remaining between them. CDR1 is SGHTA and CDR2 is FQGNSA in the germline V gene. The CDR3 is made up of 13 amino acids. The CDR3 DNA sequence: TGTGCCAGCAGCCCTCAGGGAGGAAACACCATATATTTT. It yields the protein CASSPQGGNTIYF.

This chain links TRBV18 with TRBJ1-2; 10 bases are shared with TRBD1. This CDR3 is 17 amino acids long. V was clipped by 3 bases and J by 10 bases; unmatched bases: 17. Germline assignment: CDR1 KGHSH and CDR2 LQKENI. CDR3 region: CASSPRTGGTSQPAYTF. The DNA for the CDR3 is TGTGCCAGCTCACCTAGGACAGGGGGGACCTCCCAACCCGCCTACACCTTC.

The V and J genes are TRBV11-2 and TRBJ2-5, with D unclear. CDR1 is SGHAT and CDR2 is FQNNGV in the germline V gene. The CDR3 has 12 residues. V lost 5 bases and J lost 3, with 7 bases in between. The chain's CDR3 is CASSGGEETQYF. DNA of the CDR3: TGTGCCAGCAGCGGTGGGGAAGAGACCCAGTACTTC.

The chain has TRBV7-8 and TRBJ1-2, with D possibly being TRBD1 (6 bases). V lost 5 bases and J lost 5, with 21 bases in between. In germline, CDR1 is SGHVS, CDR2 FQNEAQ. This CDR3 contains 16 residues. The CDR3 DNA reads as TGTGCCAGCAGCCAACCGGGCGGGGGACAAATATATGGCTACACCTTC. Translation: CASSQPGGGQIYGYTF.

This sequence joins TRBV7-2 and TRBJ2-1, with a possible D match to TRBD1 (6 bases). Germline V lookup: CDR1 SGHTA, CDR2 FQGNSA. There are 14 residues in the CDR3. V lost 5 bases, J lost 5 bases, and 13 bases lay in between. CDR3 DNA: TGTGCCAGCAGCCCCCAGTGGACAGACAATGAGCAGTTCTTC. This gives the protein CASSPQWTDNEQFF.

This chain uses TRBV10-3 with TRBJ1-2; D is perhaps TRBD1 (5 bases). Germline lookup yields CDR1 ENHRY and CDR2 SYGVKD. The CDR3 loop spans 14 amino acids. Trimming left V 4 bases short and J 8 bases short, with 17 bases between. The CDR3 DNA reads TGTGCCATCAGTGTAGGGGAATTATTGGGCGGCTACACCTTC. Translation: CAISVGELLGGYTF.

The chain couples TRBV6-5 to TRBJ2-7; D might be TRBD2 (5 bases). The germline V gene encodes CDR1 MNHEY and CDR2 SVGAGI. This CDR3 spans 12 amino acids. Trimming took 8 bases from V and 2 from J, leaving 10 bases between them. The CDR3 loop is CASGGPPYEQYF. The CDR3 DNA sequence: TGTGCCAGCGGCGGGCCCCCCTACGAGCAGTACTTC.

The chain combines TRBV18 with TRBJ1-1, with 7 nucleotides matching TRBD1. The germline V gene has CDR1 KGHSH and CDR2 LQKENI. V shed 4 bases and J 3 bases; nucleotides not matched to a gene: 17. This CDR3 has 18 amino acids. CDR3 sequence (DNA): TGTGCCAGCTCACAAAGAGGTGGACAGGCCTTCCGGGACACTGAAGCTTTCTTT. It yields the protein CASSQRGGQAFRDTEAFF.

In regard to this clone: The sample holds other DNA sequences that translate to the same CDR3. V and J are TRBV28 and TRBJ2-7; D not certain. Trimming left V 3 bases short and J 4 bases short, with 4 bases between. Germline V gives CDR1 MDHEN, CDR2 SYDVKM. The CDR3 sequence is 11 residues long. In DNA form, the CDR3 reads TGTGCCAGCAGTTTGGGGTACGAGCAGTACTTC. It is translated as CASSLGYEQYF.

The chain employs TRBV30 and TRBJ2-4; no reliable D call. The CDR3 loop spans 11 amino acids. V shed 3 bases and J shed 8 bases, with 8 bases lying between them. Germline V lookup: CDR1 GTSNPN, CDR2 SVGIG (reference sequence). CDR3 sequence (DNA): TGTGCCTGGAGCGGATCGGACATTCAGTACTTC. Translation gives CAWSGSDIQYF.

This clone was counted only a few times. The genes are TRBV28 and TRBJ2-2, with D perhaps TRBD1 or TRBD2 (5 bases each). CDR1 is MDHEN and CDR2 is SYDVKM in the germline V gene. The CDR3 sequence is 14 residues long. V lost 10 bases and J 3 bases, leaving 15 bases between the germline ends. CDR3 coding DNA: TGTGCCACTCCTAGGGACCGTTACACCGGGGAGCTGTTTTTT. This codes for CATPRDRYTGELFF.

In this sample, this clone turned up once. The chain is built from TRBV3-1 (or the pseudogene TRBV3-2) and TRBJ2-5; D is tentatively TRBD1 or TRBD2 (6 bases each). The CDR3 is 15 residues long. Trimming stripped 0 bases from V and 5 bases from J, with 13 bases between. Germline values: CDR1 LGHDT, CDR2 YNNKEL (reference sequence). This CDR3 is CASSQDVGGRETQYF. CDR3 bases: TGTGCCAGCAGCCAAGATGTCGGGGGCCGGGAGACCCAGTACTTC.

This clone was picked up one time. This chain joins TRBV7-2 and TRBJ1-3, with a tentative D call TRBD1 (5 bases). Trimming cost V 8 bases and J 0 bases, with 11 bases left between them. CDR1 and CDR2 from the germline V gene are SGHTA and FQGNSA. CDR3 length: 14 residues. The CDR3 region is CASATGLSGNTIYF. Here the CDR3 DNA reads TGTGCCAGCGCCACGGGGCTCTCTGGAAACACCATATATTTT.

The V gene is TRBV5-5, the J gene TRBJ2-5, with D possibly being TRBD2 (6 bases). With 0 bases removed from V and 4 bases from J, the gap between germline ends came to 16 bases. Germline CDR1 is SGHKS and CDR2 is YYEKEE (reference sequence). The CDR3 runs 16 residues. The CDR3 DNA is TGTGCCAGCAGCTTGGGGCGGGGAAGGGTAGTAGAGACCCAGTACTTC. This codes for CASSLGRGRVVETQYF.

As DNA, the CDR3 is TGTGCCAGCACGGCCAGCTTAAACTATGGCTACACCTTC. Amino acid sequence: CASTASLNYGYTF. The J gene is TRBJ1-2, the V gene TRBV6-5, with unresolved D. Per the germline V gene, CDR1 is MNHEY and CDR2 is SVGAGI. This CDR3 is 13 amino acids long. The V end was cut by 7 bases, the J end by 2 bases, with 11 bases between.

This clone was counted only a few times. The chain uses TRBV7-9 and TRBJ1-5, with 7 nucleotides matching TRBD1. Looked up from germline, CDR1 is SEHNR and CDR2 is FQNEAQ (reference sequence). The CDR3 length is 16 residues. Trimming cost V 4 bases and J 7 bases; bases outside gene matches: 13. CDR3 protein: CASSSLDRAPNQPQHF. DNA for the CDR3: TGTGCCAGCAGCTCCCTCGACAGGGCCCCTAACCAGCCCCAGCATTTT. The full variable domain, in which reference TRBV7-9 and TRBJ1-5 provide the parts outside the CDR3, is DTGVSQNPRHKITKRGQNVTFRCDPISEHNRLYWYRQTLGQGPEFLTYFQNEAQLEKSRLLSDRFSAERPKGSFSTLEIQRTEQGDSAMYLCASSSLDRAPNQPQHFGDGTRLSIL.

This clone was seen just once. DNA for the CDR3: TGTGCCAGTAGTATCGGCCGGCGGTTAAATGAGCAGTTCTTC. Its translation is CASSIGRRLNEQFF. The chain uses TRBV19 and TRBJ2-1, with D uncertain. Trimming left V 3 bases short and J 7 bases short, with 13 bases between. Germline-derived CDR1 and CDR2 are LNHDA and SQIVND (reference sequence). The CDR3 is 14 amino acids.

The rearrangement uses TRBV18 and TRBJ2-6; the D is unclear. The CDR3 contains 17 residues. Trimming cost V 3 bases and J 0 bases, with 12 bases left between them. Germline-derived CDR1 and CDR2 are KGHSH and LQKENI. This CDR3 reads CASSPINSNSGANVLTF. CDR3 DNA: TGTGCCAGCTCACCCATAAACAGCAACTCTGGGGCCAACGTCCTGACTTTC. Full variable domain (rest looked up from reference TRBV18 and TRBJ2-6): NAGVMQNPRHLVRRRGQEARLRCSPMKGHSHVYWYRQLPEEGLKFMVYLQKENIIDESGMPKERFSAEFPKEGPSILRIQQVVRGDSAAYFCASSPINSNSGANVLTFGAGSRLTVL.

This clone has only a few counts. The V gene is TRBV15, the J gene TRBJ1-4; D ambiguous. Deletions cut 0 bases from V and 3 bases from J, with 11 bases between. The CDR3 extends over 16 amino acids. Germline lookup yields CDR1 LNHNV and CDR2 YYDKDF (reference sequence). CDR3 protein: CATSRDLVRANEKLFF. CDR3 in DNA: TGTGCCACCAGCAGAGATCTGGTACGGGCTAATGAAAAACTGTTTTTT.

The rearrangement joins TRBV7-2 to TRBJ1-1; 7 bases match TRBD1. The J segment lost 5 bases and the V segment lost 2 bases, leaving 5 bases of the junction unmatched. CDR1 and CDR2 from the germline V gene are SGHTA and FQGNSA. The CDR3 sequence is 14 residues long. The CDR3 DNA sequence: TGTGCCAGCAGCTTAAACACAGGGGTAACTGAAGCTTTCTTT. It codes for CASSLNTGVTEAFF.

The genes are TRBV7-8 and TRBJ1-2; a weak D match, TRBD1 (6 bases). There are 14 residues in the CDR3. CDR1 is SGHVS and CDR2 is FQNEAQ in the germline V gene. Trimming removed 2 bases from V and 2 bases from J, with 9 bases in between. The CDR3 region has the DNA TGTGCCAGCAGCTTAACAGGGATAAACTATGGCTACACCTTC. Translated: CASSLTGINYGYTF.

This clone was seen just once. The chain couples TRBV24-1 to TRBJ1-4; perhaps TRBD1 as D (5 bases). The V and J ends lost 2 bases and 0 bases respectively, with 21 bases between them. From germline, CDR1 is KGHDR and CDR2 SFDVKD. This CDR3 comprises 20 residues. For the CDR3, the DNA is TGTGCCACCAGTGATTCACCAACAGGTCTGATAGTTGCAACTAATGAAAAACTGTTTTTT. It encodes CATSDSPTGLIVATNEKLFF.

As DNA, the CDR3 is TGTGCCAGCAGTGAACCGGAGAACACTGAAGCTTTCTTT. It yields the protein CASSEPENTEAFF. This chain uses TRBV6-1 with TRBJ1-1, with no clear D. CDR3 length: 13 residues. V lost 2 bases and J 1 base, leaving 5 bases between the germline ends. Germline V lookup: CDR1 MNHNS, CDR2 SASEGT.